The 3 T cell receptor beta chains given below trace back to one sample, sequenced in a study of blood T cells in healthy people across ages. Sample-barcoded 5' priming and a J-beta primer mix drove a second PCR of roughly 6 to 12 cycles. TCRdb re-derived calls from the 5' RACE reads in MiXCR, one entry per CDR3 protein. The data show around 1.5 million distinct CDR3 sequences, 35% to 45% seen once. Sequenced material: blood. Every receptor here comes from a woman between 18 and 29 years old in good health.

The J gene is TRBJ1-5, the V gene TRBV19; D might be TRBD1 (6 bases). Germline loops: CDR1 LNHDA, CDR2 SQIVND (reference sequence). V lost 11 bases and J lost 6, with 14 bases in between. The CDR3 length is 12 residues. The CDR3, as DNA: TGTGCCGGGGGGCTGGGGGGTCAGCCCCAGCATTTT. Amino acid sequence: CAGGLGGQPQHF.

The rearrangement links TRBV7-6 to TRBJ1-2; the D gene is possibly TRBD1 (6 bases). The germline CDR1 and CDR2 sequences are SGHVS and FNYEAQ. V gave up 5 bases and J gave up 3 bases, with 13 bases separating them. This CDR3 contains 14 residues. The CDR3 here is CASSRQVGDYGYTF. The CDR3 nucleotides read TGTGCCAGCAGCCGACAGGTTGGGGACTATGGCTACACCTTC.

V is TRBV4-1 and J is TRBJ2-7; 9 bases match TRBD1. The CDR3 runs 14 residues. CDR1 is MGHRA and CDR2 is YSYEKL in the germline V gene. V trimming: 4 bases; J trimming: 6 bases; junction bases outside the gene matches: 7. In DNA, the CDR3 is TGCGCCAGCAGCCGACCGGGACAGGGCCTCGAGCAGTACTTC. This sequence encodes CASSRPGQGLEQYF.